These 15 T cell receptor beta chains were all obtained from the same sample, sequenced in a study of T-cell reconstitution after alpha-beta-depleted transplantation in children (dated by TCRdb to about 2016). The library was prepared using PCR. TCRdb names Illumina HiSeq 2500 as the instrument used. To normalize quantification of the TCRbeta repertoire, the TCR libraries were built with molecular barcoding that relied on unique molecular identifiers. Clones were called with MiXCR by TCRdb after fastp trimmed the public reads at Q25, and only in-frame beta chains were retained. A single entry per CDR3 protein holds the most common genes and DNA from its merged rows. The sample has approximately 110,000 distinct CDR3 sequences on record, under 25% of them singletons. 8% to 11% of the sample is taken by the ten largest. This specimen's treatment or condition label, per the study, means: allogeneic hematopoietic cell transplantation with graft depleted of TCRalphabeta T cells and CD19 B cells.

The sample was PBMCs, mostly from graft donor cells, taken 180 days after TCRalphabeta/CD19-depleted stem cell transplant. All receptors come from a male patient between 2 and 15 years old who had a stem cell transplant for chronic granulomatous disease, so the T cells may come from the graft donor.

In this sample, this clonotype turned up a few times. The chain links TRBV6-5 to TRBJ2-1; 10 bases agree with TRBD2. V gave up 2 bases and J gave up 9 bases; unmatched junction bases: 7. Germline-derived CDR1 and CDR2 are MNHEY and SVGAGI. This CDR3 is built from 15 residues. In nucleotides, the CDR3 is TGTGCCAGCAGTTACAACCTAGCGGGGGTAGGTGAGCAGTTCTTC. It translates to CASSYNLAGVGEQFF.

V and J are TRBV11-3 and TRBJ2-1; perhaps TRBD1 as D (5 bases). Germline lookup yields CDR1 SGHNT and CDR2 YENEEA. Between the trimmed V and J ends, which lost 5 bases and 0 bases, there was a span of 11 bases. This CDR3 has 15 residues. CDR3 amino acids: CASSGDRSSYNEQFF. CDR3 DNA: TGTGCCAGCAGCGGCGACAGAAGCTCCTACAATGAGCAGTTCTTC.

The rearrangement links TRBV12-3 or TRBV12-4 to TRBJ2-1, with 8 bases fitting TRBD2. V was pared by 5 bases and J by 6 bases, with 6 bases of the junction left unmatched. CDR3 length equals 14 residues. The CDR3 nucleotides read TGTGCCAGCAGTCCCGGGACTAGTATCAATGAGCAGTTCTTC. This translates into CASSPGTSINEQFF.

This clonotype was counted many times. This sequence joins TRBV28 and TRBJ1-2; D gene uncertain. Germline lookup yields CDR1 MDHEN and CDR2 SYDVKM. CDR3 length: 12 amino acids. The V end lost 6 bases, the J end lost 7 bases, and 12 bases lay between the germline ends. CDR3 nucleotides: TGTGCCAGCAGCCCCGGTGCCGGTGGCTACACCTTC. Amino acid sequence: CASSPGAGGYTF.

V gene TRBV29-1 combines with J gene TRBJ1-2; 7 nucleotides agree with TRBD1. The CDR3 contains 12 residues. Germline CDR1 is SQVTM and CDR2 is ANQGSEA. The ends lost 7 bases at V and 2 bases at J; junction bases unmatched: 4. In nucleotides, the CDR3 is TGCAGCGCCCTGACAGGGAACTATGGCTACACCTTC. This translates into CSALTGNYGYTF. Combining the CDR3 with reference TRBV29-1 and TRBJ1-2 gives the whole variable domain SAVISQKPSRDICQRGTSLTIQCQVDSQVTMMFWYRQQPGQSLTLIATANQGSEATYESGFVIDKFPISRPNLTFSTLTVSNMSPEDSSIYLCSALTGNYGYTFGSGTRLTVV.

This clonotype was detected a few times. J is TRBJ2-1 and V is TRBV5-6; D is possibly TRBD2 (6 bases). The CDR3 is 13 residues long. Germline CDR1 reads SGHDT; CDR2 reads YYEEEE. V was trimmed by 1 base and J by 9 bases, leaving 11 bases between them. The CDR3 protein is CASSLWLGGEQFF. The CDR3 coding sequence is TGTGCCAGCAGCTTGTGGTTGGGAGGTGAGCAGTTCTTC.

This clonotype has ten or more counts. The J gene is TRBJ2-1, the V gene TRBV29-1; a weak D match, TRBD1 (6 bases). The V end was cut by 7 bases, the J end by 4 bases, with 11 bases between. There are 12 residues in the CDR3. Per germline, CDR1 SQVTM and CDR2 ANQGSEA. This chain's CDR3 is CSGRQEYNEQFF. The CDR3 DNA follows: TGCAGCGGCAGACAGGAATACAATGAGCAGTTCTTC.

This clonotype came up many times. The rearrangement uses TRBV29-1 and TRBJ2-7; D gene uncertain. Germline CDR1 reads SQVTM; CDR2 reads ANQGSEA. This CDR3 region has 13 residues. Trimming shortened V by 2 bases and J by 2 bases, and 10 bases separated the two germline ends. CDR3 DNA: TGCAGCGTTGAACGCGATGGAACCTACGAGCAGTACTTC. Translation gives CSVERDGTYEQYF.

This rearrangement joins TRBV5-1 to TRBJ1-6; D gene unclear. V was clipped by 4 bases and J by 8 bases, with 10 bases between them. CDR1 and CDR2 (germline): SGHRS, YFSETQ. This CDR3 region has 13 residues. The CDR3 nucleotides are TGCGCCAGCAGCCTACCAGGCGATTCACCCCTCCACTTT. It translates to CASSLPGDSPLHF.

The CDR3 loop is CASTTKTGFSYEQYF. CDR3 nucleotides: TGTGCCAGCACCACGAAGACAGGTTTCTCCTACGAGCAGTACTTC. The chain recombines TRBV27 with TRBJ2-7; weak D call: TRBD1 (6 bases). CDR1 is MNHEY and CDR2 is SMNVEV in the germline V gene (reference sequence). V lost 7 bases, J lost 0 bases, and 16 bases lay in between. CDR3 length: 15 amino acids.

With respect to this clonotype: Just one base apart from a much larger clone, this may be a read error. The missing conserved phenylalanine or tryptophan at the end of this CDR3 makes a read error likely. CDR3 nucleotide sequence: TGTGCCAGCAGCTTAGTGCGGGCCTACAATGAGCAGTTCTAC. Its translation is CASSLVRAYNEQFY. The chain joins TRBV7-2 to TRBJ2-1, with D possibly being TRBD2 (5 bases). This CDR3 has 14 residues. CDR1 is SGHTA and CDR2 is FQGNSA in the germline V gene. Trimming removed 1 base at V and 2 bases at J, with 6 bases between.

This clonotype was found many times. The rearrangement uses TRBV20-1 and TRBJ1-2, with 8 bases aligning to TRBD1. V gave up 0 bases and J gave up 8 bases; unmatched junction bases: 20. This CDR3 region has 18 residues. Germline V gene sequence: CDR1 DFQATT, CDR2 SNEGSKA (reference sequence). CDR3 DNA: TGCAGTGCTAGAGATTTGGAGACAGGGGCTCCAACCTATGGGGGCTACACCTTC. Translated: CSARDLETGAPTYGGYTF.

This clonotype was counted once. The chain carries TRBV6-5 and TRBJ2-5; D unclear. Per the germline V gene, CDR1 is MNHEY and CDR2 is SVGAGI. V lost 1 base and J lost 10, with 13 bases in between. The CDR3 covers 13 residues. The CDR3 region has the DNA TGTGCCAGCAGTTACTACTATACAGAGGACCAGTACTTC. Encoded protein: CASSYYYTEDQYF.

This clonotype has ten or more counts. The chain links TRBV7-9 to TRBJ2-7; no clear D gene. The CDR3 runs to 15 residues. CDR1 and CDR2 (germline): SEHNR, FQNEAQ (reference sequence). V was cut by 4 bases and J by 3 bases, with 16 bases left in between. The CDR3 DNA sequence: TGTGCCAGCAGCTCCCCCGGAGACACACACTACGAGCAGTACTTC. Translating gives CASSSPGDTHYEQYF.

The chain recombines TRBV27 with TRBJ2-7, with 11 bases lining up with TRBD1. There are 15 residues in the CDR3. The junction had 5 bases not matched to a gene; V was cut back by 5 bases and J by 2 bases. Per germline, CDR1 MNHEY and CDR2 SMNVEV (reference sequence). The CDR3, as DNA: TGTGCCAGCAGTCATGGGGGACAGGGGGCCTACGAGCAGTACTTC. It translates to CASSHGGQGAYEQYF.